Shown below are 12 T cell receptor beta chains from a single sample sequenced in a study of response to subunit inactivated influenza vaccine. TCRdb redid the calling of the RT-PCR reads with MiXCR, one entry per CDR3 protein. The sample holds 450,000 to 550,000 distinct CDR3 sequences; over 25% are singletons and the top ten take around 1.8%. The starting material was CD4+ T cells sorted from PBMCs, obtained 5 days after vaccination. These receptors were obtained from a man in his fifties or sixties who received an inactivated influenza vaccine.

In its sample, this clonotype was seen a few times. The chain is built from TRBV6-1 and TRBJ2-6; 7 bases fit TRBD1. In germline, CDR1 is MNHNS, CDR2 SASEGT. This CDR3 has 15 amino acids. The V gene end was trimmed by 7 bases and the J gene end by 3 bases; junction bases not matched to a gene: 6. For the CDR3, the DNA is TGTGCCAGCACCCCCAGGGGGTTTGGGGCCAACGTCCTGACTTTC. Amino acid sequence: CASTPRGFGANVLTF.

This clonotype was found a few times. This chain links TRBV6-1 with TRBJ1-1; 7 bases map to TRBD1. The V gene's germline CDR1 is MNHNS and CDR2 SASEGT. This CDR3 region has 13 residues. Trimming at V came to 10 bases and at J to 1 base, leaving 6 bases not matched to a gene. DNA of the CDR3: TGTGCCACCCAGACAGGGCCGAACACTGAAGCTTTCTTT. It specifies CATQTGPNTEAFF.

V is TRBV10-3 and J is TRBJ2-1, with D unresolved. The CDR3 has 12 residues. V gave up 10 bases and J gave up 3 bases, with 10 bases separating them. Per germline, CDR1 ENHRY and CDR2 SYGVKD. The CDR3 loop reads CATATDYNEQFF. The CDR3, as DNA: TGTGCCACGGCGACGGACTACAATGAGCAGTTCTTC.

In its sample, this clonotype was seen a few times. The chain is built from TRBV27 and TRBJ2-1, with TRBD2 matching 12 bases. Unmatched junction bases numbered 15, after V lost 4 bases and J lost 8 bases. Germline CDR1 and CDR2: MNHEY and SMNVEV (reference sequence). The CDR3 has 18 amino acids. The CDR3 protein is CASSSGTSGPNWGDEQFF. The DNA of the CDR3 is TGTGCCAGCAGTTCAGGGACTAGCGGGCCCAATTGGGGAGATGAGCAGTTCTTC.

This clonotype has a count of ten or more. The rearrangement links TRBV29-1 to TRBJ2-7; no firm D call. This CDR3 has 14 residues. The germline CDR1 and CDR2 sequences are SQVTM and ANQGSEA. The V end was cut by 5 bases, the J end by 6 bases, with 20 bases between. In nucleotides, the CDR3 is TGCAGCGTTAGGCTCCTCGGGTCCCCGGGCGAGCAGTACTTC. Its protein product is CSVRLLGSPGEQYF.

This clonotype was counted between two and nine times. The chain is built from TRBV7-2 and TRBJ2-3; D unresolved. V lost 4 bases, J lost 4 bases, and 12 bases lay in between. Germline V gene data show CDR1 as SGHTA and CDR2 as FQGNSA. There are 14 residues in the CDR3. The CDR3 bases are TGTGCCAGCAGCTCTCAATCGGTGGCAGATACGCAGTATTTT. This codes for CASSSQSVADTQYF.

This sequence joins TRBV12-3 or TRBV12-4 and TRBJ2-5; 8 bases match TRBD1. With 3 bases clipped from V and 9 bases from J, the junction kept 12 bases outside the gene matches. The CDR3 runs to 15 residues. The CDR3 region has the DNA TGTGCCAGCAGTTTTACCCCCAGGGGGCTGGGAGCCCAGTACTTC. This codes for CASSFTPRGLGAQYF.

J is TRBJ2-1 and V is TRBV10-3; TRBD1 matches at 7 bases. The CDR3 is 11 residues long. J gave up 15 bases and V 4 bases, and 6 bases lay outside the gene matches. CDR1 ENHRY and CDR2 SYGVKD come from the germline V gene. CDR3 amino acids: CAISVLGQRFF. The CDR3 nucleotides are TGTGCCATCAGTGTACTGGGACAGCGGTTCTTC.

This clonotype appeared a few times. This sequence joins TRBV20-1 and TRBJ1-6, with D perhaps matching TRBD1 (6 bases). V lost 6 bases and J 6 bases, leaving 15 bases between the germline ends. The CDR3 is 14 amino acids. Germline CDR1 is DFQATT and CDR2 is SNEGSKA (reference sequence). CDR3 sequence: CSASRGPGNSPLHF. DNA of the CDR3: TGCAGTGCCAGCCGGGGGCCCGGTAATTCACCCCTCCACTTT.

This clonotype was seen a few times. The CDR3 DNA sequence: TGCAGTGCTAGAGATCAGCGGGGGCAGGGGTTTTACAATGAGCAGTTCTTC. Its protein product is CSARDQRGQGFYNEQFF. The chain joins TRBV20-1 to TRBJ2-1; 8 positions agree with TRBD2. The CDR3 spans 17 residues. Germline values: CDR1 DFQATT, CDR2 SNEGSKA (reference sequence). Trimming took 0 bases from V and 4 from J; bases not matched to a gene: 11.

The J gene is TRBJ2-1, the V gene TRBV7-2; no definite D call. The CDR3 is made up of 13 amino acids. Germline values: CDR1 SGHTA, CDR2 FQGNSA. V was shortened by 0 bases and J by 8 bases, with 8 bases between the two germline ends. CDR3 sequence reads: CASSLAKKDEQFF. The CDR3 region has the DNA TGTGCCAGCAGCTTAGCTAAGAAGGATGAGCAGTTCTTC. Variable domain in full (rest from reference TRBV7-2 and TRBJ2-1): GAGVSQSPSNKVTEKGKDVELRCDPISGHTALYWYRQSLGQGLEFLIYFQGNSAPDKSGLPSDRFSAERTGGSVSTLTIQRTQQEDSAVYLCASSLAKKDEQFFGPGTRLTVL.

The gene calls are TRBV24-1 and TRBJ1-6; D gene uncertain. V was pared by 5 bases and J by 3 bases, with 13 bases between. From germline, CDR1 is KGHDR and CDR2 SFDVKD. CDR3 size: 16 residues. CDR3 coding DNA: TGTGCCACCAGTGCCGAGAGGGCGATCTATAATTCACCCCTCCACTTT. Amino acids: CATSAERAIYNSPLHF.